This TCR beta chain originates from a study of blood T cell repertoires in COVID-19. Study in general: Both acute and convalescent COVID-19 samples were obtained from the United States, Italy and Spain. Sources were T cells, B-cell-depleted T cells, or PBMCs; the material itself was cDNA or gDNA.

Germline-derived CDR1 and CDR2 are SGHNT and YYREEE (reference sequence). This CDR3 is built from 18 residues. Trimming shortened V by 3 bases and J by 2 bases, and 20 bases separated the two germline ends. Authors' data handling: From reference gene primer amplification, estimates of nucleated cell counts were derived. Sequencing was performed with immunoSEQ multiplex PCR; in TCRdb, only in-frame clones are kept and a portion is missing. The V and J calls and the clone size are those of that table, but D and trimming were determined from the DNA. The data contain 120,000 or so clones, over 70% of them singletons.

The chain recombines TRBV5-4 with TRBJ2-2, with a tentative D call TRBD2 (5 bases). Sequenced input: peripheral blood. The sequence came from a man of 80 years or more with active or convalescent COVID-19. This chain's CDR3 is CASSSKPAGAGNTGELFF. DNA of the CDR3: TGTGCCAGCAGCTCCAAGCCCGCGGGCGCAGGAAACACCGGGGAGCTGTTTTTT.